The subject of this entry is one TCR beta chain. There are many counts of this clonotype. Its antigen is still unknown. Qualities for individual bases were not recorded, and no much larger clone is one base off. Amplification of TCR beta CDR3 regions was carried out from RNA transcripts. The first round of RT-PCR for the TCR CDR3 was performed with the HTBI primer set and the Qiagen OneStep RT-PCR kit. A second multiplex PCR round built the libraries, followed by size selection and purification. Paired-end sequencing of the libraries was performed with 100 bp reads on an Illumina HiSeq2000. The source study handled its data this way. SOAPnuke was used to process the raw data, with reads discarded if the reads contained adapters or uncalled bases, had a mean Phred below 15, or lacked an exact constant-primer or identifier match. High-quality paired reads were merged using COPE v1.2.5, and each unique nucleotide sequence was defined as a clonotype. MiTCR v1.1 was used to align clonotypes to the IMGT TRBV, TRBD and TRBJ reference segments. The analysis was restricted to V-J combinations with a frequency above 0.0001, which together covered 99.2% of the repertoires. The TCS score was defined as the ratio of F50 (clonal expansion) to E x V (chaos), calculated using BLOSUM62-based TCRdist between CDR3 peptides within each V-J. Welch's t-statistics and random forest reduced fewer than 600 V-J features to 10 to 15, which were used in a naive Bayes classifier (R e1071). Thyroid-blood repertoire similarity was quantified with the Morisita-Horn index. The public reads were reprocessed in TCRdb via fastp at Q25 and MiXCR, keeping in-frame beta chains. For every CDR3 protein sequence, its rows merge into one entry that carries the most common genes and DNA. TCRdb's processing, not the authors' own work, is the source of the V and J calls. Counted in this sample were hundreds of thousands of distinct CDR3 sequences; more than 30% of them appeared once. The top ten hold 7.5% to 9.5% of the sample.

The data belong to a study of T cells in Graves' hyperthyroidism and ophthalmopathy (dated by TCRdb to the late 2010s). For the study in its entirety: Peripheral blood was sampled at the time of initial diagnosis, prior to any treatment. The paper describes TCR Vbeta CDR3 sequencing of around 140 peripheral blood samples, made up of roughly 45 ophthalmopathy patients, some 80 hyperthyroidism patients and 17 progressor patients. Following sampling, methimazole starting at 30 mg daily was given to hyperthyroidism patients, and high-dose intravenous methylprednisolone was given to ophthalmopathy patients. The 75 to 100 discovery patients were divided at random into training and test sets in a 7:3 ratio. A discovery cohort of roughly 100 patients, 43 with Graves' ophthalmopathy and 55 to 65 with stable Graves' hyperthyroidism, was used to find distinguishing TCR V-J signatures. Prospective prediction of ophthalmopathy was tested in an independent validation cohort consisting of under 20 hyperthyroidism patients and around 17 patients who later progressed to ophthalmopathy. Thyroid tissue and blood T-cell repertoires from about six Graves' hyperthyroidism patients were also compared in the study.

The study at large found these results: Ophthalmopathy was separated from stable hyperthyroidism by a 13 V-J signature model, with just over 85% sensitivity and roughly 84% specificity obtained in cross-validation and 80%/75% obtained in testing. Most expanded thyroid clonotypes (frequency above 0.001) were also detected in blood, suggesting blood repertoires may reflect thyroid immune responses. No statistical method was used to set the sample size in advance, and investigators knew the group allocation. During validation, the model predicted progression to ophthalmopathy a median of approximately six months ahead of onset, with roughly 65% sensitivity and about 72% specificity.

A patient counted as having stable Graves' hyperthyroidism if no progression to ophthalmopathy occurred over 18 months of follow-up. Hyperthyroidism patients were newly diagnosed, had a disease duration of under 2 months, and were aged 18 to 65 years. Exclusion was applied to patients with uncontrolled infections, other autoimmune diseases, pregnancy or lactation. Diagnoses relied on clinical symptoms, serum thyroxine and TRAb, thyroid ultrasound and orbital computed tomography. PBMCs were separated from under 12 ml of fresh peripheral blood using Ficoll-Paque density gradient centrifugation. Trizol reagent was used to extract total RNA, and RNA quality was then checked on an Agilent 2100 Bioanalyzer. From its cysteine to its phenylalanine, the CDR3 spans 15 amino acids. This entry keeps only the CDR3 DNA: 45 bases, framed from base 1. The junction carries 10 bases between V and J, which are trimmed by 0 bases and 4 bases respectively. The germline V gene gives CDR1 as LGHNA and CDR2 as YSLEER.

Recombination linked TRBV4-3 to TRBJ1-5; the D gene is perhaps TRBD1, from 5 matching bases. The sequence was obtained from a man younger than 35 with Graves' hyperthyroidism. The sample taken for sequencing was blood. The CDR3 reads CASSQEGKGNQPQHF. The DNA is TGCGCCAGCAGCCAAGAGGGAAAGGGGAATCAGCCCCAGCATTTT.